The T cell receptor beta chain under discussion was sequenced for a study of response to subunit inactivated influenza vaccine. Study-level points and caveats: A suggestion made by the authors is that each seasonal influenza vaccination recruits few new T cells.

There are a few counts of this clonotype. Antigen specificity is unknown. Germline lookup yields CDR1 SGHAT and CDR2 FQNNGV. V gave up 5 bases and J gave up 11 bases, with 10 bases separating them. The CDR3 has 11 residues. TCRdb redid the calling of the RT-PCR reads with MiXCR, one entry per CDR3 protein. The sample lists about 570,000 distinct CDR3 sequences, over 9% seen once, with approximately 11% in the top ten. These data also featured in a second study, about T cells expressing NK-cell markers. This second study says: The TCR beta cDNA came from 5'RACE template switching with UMIs. Cells sorted as CD3+CD56+NKG2C+, CD3+CD56+NKG2C- and CD3+CD56-NKG2C+ T cells supplied the TCR beta repertoires. The authors sequenced eight donors, of whom seven were HCMV-seropositive and one was seronegative. Several experiments employed an anti-gamma-delta TCR antibody to confine sorting to alpha-beta TCR T cells.

The gene calls are TRBV11-2 and TRBJ2-1; D remains ambiguous. The starting material was PBMCs from blood, obtained on the day of vaccination. The receptor was isolated from a man aged 45 to 65 who received an inactivated influenza vaccine. CDR3 sequence: CASSPSMQQFF. CDR3 sequence (DNA): TGTGCCAGCAGCCCCTCAATGCAGCAGTTCTTC.